The 27 T cell receptor beta chains given below trace back to one sample, sequenced in a study of blood T cell repertoires in COVID-19. Method: immunoSEQ multiplex PCR; TCRdb's copy keeps in-frame clones and lacks some. The table lists approximately 21,000 clones, more than 80% of them singletons. Sequenced sample: peripheral blood. The receptors shown here come from a woman aged 80 or over with active or convalescent COVID-19.

The rearrangement links TRBV28 to TRBJ2-7, with a possible D match to TRBD1 (6 bases). This CDR3 region has 15 residues. From germline, CDR1 is MDHEN and CDR2 SYDVKM. V gave up 6 bases and J gave up 3 bases, with 18 bases separating them. The CDR3 spells CASRKRQESIYEQYF. CDR3 DNA: TGTGCCAGCAGAAAAAGACAGGAGTCGATCTACGAGCAGTACTTC.

The rearrangement joins TRBV19 to TRBJ2-3, with D perhaps TRBD2 (7 bases). The CDR3 loop spans 17 amino acids. V dropped 7 bases and J dropped 2 bases, with 22 bases sitting between them. Germline V gene sequence: CDR1 LNHDA, CDR2 SQIVND (reference sequence). The CDR3 reads CASIGLGRGPTTDTQYF. DNA of the CDR3: TGTGCCAGTATTGGCCTAGGGCGGGGGCCTACCACAGATACGCAGTATTTT.

V usage is TRBV20-1 and J usage is TRBJ2-1; no clear D. CDR1 and CDR2 (germline): DFQATT, SNEGSKA (reference sequence). Trimming took 5 bases from V and 2 from J, leaving 4 bases between them. CDR3 size: 11 residues. This chain's CDR3 is CSAGPYNEQFF. CDR3 bases: TGCAGTGCTGGGCCCTACAATGAGCAGTTCTTC.

The genes are TRBV7-9 and TRBJ1-4; 7 nucleotides line up with TRBD1. The V gene end was trimmed by 5 bases and the J gene end by 5 bases; junction bases not matched to a gene: 5. The germline V gene encodes CDR1 SEHNR and CDR2 FQNEAQ (reference sequence). The CDR3 loop spans 14 amino acids. The CDR3 nucleotides are TGTGCCAGCAGCCTGACAGGGAGGAATGAAAAACTGTTTTTT. This encodes CASSLTGRNEKLFF.

The rearrangement uses TRBV7-6 and TRBJ2-1; D is undetermined. The CDR3 covers 16 residues. V was clipped by 2 bases and J by 2 bases, with 13 bases between them. The germline V gene encodes CDR1 SGHVS and CDR2 FNYEAQ. The chain's CDR3 is CASSLIFRVPYNEQFF. The CDR3 DNA sequence: TGTGCCAGCAGCTTAATTTTCCGGGTCCCCTACAATGAGCAGTTCTTC. The full variable domain, in which reference TRBV7-6 and TRBJ2-1 provide the parts outside the CDR3, is GAGVSQSPRYKVTKRGQDVALRCDPISGHVSLYWYRQALGQGPEFLTYFNYEAQQDKSGLPNDRFSAERPEGSISTLTIQRTEQRDSAMYRCASSLIFRVPYNEQFFGPGTRLTVL.

The V gene is TRBV5-6, the J gene TRBJ1-6; 9 bases are a match to TRBD1. The J segment lost 7 bases and the V segment lost 4 bases, leaving 6 bases of the junction unmatched. This CDR3 is 15 amino acids long. Germline V gene lookup returns CDR1 SGHDT and CDR2 YYEEEE. CDR3 residues: CASSGVGQGNSPLHF. The CDR3 region has the DNA TGTGCCAGCAGCGGGGTGGGACAGGGAAATTCACCCCTCCACTTT.

This clone has a single count. V is TRBV9 and J is TRBJ2-2; 10 bases match TRBD2. V shed 2 bases, J shed 5 bases, and the junction held 6 bases outside the gene matches. This CDR3 region has 16 residues. Germline-derived CDR1 and CDR2 are SGDLS and YYNGEE. The CDR3: CASSVLSGRSTGELFF. CDR3 DNA sequence: TGTGCCAGCAGCGTTCTTAGCGGGAGGAGTACCGGGGAGCTGTTTTTT.

This clone was counted only a few times. This rearrangement joins TRBV7-3 to TRBJ1-6; 7 bases agree with TRBD1. V was clipped by 2 bases and J by 9 bases; unmatched bases: 7. CDR1 and CDR2 from the germline V gene are SGHTA and FQGTGA. The CDR3 spans 15 residues. CDR3 amino acids: CASSLLRDRSSPLHF. The CDR3 coding sequence is TGTGCCAGCAGCTTACTTCGGGACAGATCTTCACCCCTCCACTTT.

The genes are TRBV12-3 or TRBV12-4 and TRBJ1-2; 8 bases line up with TRBD1. The J segment lost 8 bases and the V segment lost 3 bases, leaving 5 bases of the junction unmatched. The CDR3 contains 13 residues. Written as DNA, the CDR3 is TGTGCCAGCAGTTTCGGACAGGGTAGGGGCTACACCTTC. Its translation: CASSFGQGRGYTF.

As DNA, the CDR3 is TGTGCCAGTAGTATTCGGTCTCTGTCAGGGGGCGTATATGGCTACACCTTC. Translated, it gives CASSIRSLSGGVYGYTF. The rearrangement links TRBV19 to TRBJ1-2; the match to TRBD1 covers 8 bases. The germline V gene has CDR1 LNHDA and CDR2 SQIVND (reference sequence). J was trimmed by 5 bases and V by 3 bases; bases with no gene match: 14. The CDR3 sequence is 17 residues long.

This chain uses TRBV29-1 with TRBJ2-5, with 9 positions matching TRBD1. V was pared by 0 bases and J by 5 bases, with 4 bases of the junction left unmatched. CDR1 is SQVTM, CDR2 ANQGSEA, per germline. CDR3 size: 14 residues. As DNA, the CDR3 is TGCAGCGTTGAAGAATGGACAGGGGACGAGACCCAGTACTTC. Translated: CSVEEWTGDETQYF.

V gene TRBV5-1 combines with J gene TRBJ2-1; 10 bases align to TRBD1. Per the germline V gene, CDR1 is SGHRS and CDR2 is YFSETQ. This CDR3 is 16 amino acids long. J gave up 3 bases and V 4 bases, and 7 bases lay outside the gene matches. The chain's CDR3 is CASSAATGGYYNEQFF. The CDR3 DNA is TGCGCCAGCAGCGCGGCGACAGGGGGCTACTACAATGAGCAGTTCTTC.

The chain uses TRBV2 and TRBJ1-4; 7 positions agree with TRBD1. The CDR3 consists of 12 residues. Germline values: CDR1 SNHLY, CDR2 FYNNEI. The V segment lost 7 bases and the J segment 7 bases; nucleotides outside the gene matches: 3. The CDR3 loop is CASNQGVEKLFF. The CDR3 nucleotides are TGTGCCAGCAACCAGGGGGTTGAAAAACTGTTTTTT.

Only a few counts were recorded for this clone. The V and J genes are TRBV27 and TRBJ2-3; D is undetermined. The CDR3 contains 15 residues. With 2 bases removed from V and 0 bases from J, the gap between germline ends came to 9 bases. Germline V gives CDR1 MNHEY, CDR2 SMNVEV (reference sequence). CDR3 sequence: CASSLGHPSTDTQYF. The CDR3 nucleotides are TGTGCCAGCAGTTTAGGGCACCCTAGCACAGATACGCAGTATTTT.

The chain carries TRBV7-8 and TRBJ2-7; the D gene is possibly TRBD2 (6 bases). CDR1 is SGHVS and CDR2 is FQNEAQ in the germline V gene. V was clipped by 2 bases and J by 0 bases, with 11 bases between them. The CDR3 extends over 15 amino acids. CDR3 sequence: CASSLSGTSSYEQYF. The CDR3 DNA is TGTGCCAGCAGCTTATCTGGGACTTCCTCCTACGAGCAGTACTTC.

This clone appeared a single time. CDR3 sequence: CASSPGLEQFF. In DNA form, the CDR3 reads TGTGCCAGCAGCCCGGGACTAGAGCAGTTCTTC. V usage is TRBV21-1 and J usage is TRBJ2-1; no check of the table's D call, TRBD2, against the DNA was made. TRBV21-1 is given as a pseudogene. The CDR3 has 11 residues.

The DNA for the CDR3 is TGTGCCAGTAGTATGGACAGAATTTATGGCTACACCTTC. Protein product: CASSMDRIYGYTF. This sequence joins TRBV19 and TRBJ1-2; maybe TRBD1 (6 bases). The germline CDR1 and CDR2 sequences are LNHDA and SQIVND (reference sequence). V lost 3 bases, J lost 5 bases, and 10 bases lay in between. The CDR3 totals 13 residues.

J is TRBJ1-6 and V is TRBV7-9, with 7 positions matching TRBD1. The CDR3 consists of 15 residues. V was pared by 3 bases and J by 6 bases, with 5 bases of the junction left unmatched. Per the germline V gene, CDR1 is SEHNR and CDR2 is FQNEAQ (reference sequence). CDR3 sequence (DNA): TGTGCCAGCAGCTTCCAACAGGGGCGTAATTCACCCCTCCACTTT. It is translated as CASSFQQGRNSPLHF.

This rearrangement joins TRBV27 to TRBJ1-1; a possible D gene is TRBD1 (5 bases). The CDR3 runs to 15 residues. Germline CDR1 MNHEY, CDR2 SMNVEV (reference sequence). V was pared by 3 bases and J by 4 bases, with 15 bases between. This CDR3 reads CASSFRGLATTEAFF. Here the CDR3 DNA reads TGTGCCAGCAGTTTTCGGGGGTTAGCTACCACTGAAGCTTTCTTT.

The genes are TRBV28 and TRBJ1-2; maybe TRBD1 (5 bases). Deletions cut 5 bases from V and 4 bases from J, with 20 bases between. Germline V gene sequence: CDR1 MDHEN, CDR2 SYDVKM. This CDR3 contains 16 residues. Written as DNA, the CDR3 is TGTGCCAGCAGTGCCGGGGGGTCCGGGCGAATCTATGGCTACACCTTC. This gives the protein CASSAGGSGRIYGYTF.

The J gene is TRBJ2-1, the V gene TRBV10-1, with TRBD2 matching 14 bases. With 3 bases clipped from V and 8 bases from J, the junction kept 9 bases outside the gene matches. From germline, CDR1 is WNHNN and CDR2 SYGVQD (reference sequence). The CDR3 spans 17 residues. The DNA for the CDR3 is TGCGCCAGCAGTGACCTCTACGGGACTAGCGGGAGTGATGAGCAGTTCTTC. Encoded protein: CASSDLYGTSGSDEQFF.

The V call is TRBV29-1, the J call TRBJ1-2; the match to TRBD1 covers 12 bases. After removal of 5 bases from V and 4 bases from J, the junction contained 8 bases not matched to a gene. The germline CDR1 and CDR2 sequences are SQVTM and ANQGSEA. The CDR3 is made up of 15 amino acids. The CDR3 DNA follows: TGCAGCGTTCCCGGGACAGGGGGCAAGGGCTATGGCTACACCTTC. Protein sequence: CSVPGTGGKGYGYTF.

This clone was detected once. The V call is TRBV7-9, the J call TRBJ2-1, with TRBD1 matching 8 bases. The CDR3 extends over 17 amino acids. V was clipped by 1 base and J by 0 bases; unmatched bases: 5. Looked up from germline, CDR1 is SEHNR and CDR2 is FQNEAQ (reference sequence). The CDR3 region has the DNA TGTGCCAGCAGCTTAGATACAGGGGGAAGCTCCTACAATGAGCAGTTCTTC. Amino acid sequence: CASSLDTGGSSYNEQFF. The full variable domain, completed using reference TRBV7-9 and TRBJ2-1, is DTGVSQNPRHKITKRGQNVTFRCDPISEHNRLYWYRQTLGQGPEFLTYFQNEAQLEKSRLLSDRFSAERPKGSFSTLEIQRTEQGDSAMYLCASSLDTGGSSYNEQFFGPGTRLTVL.

The chain has TRBV27 and TRBJ2-1; 8 bases map to TRBD2. V was pared by 5 bases and J by 1 base, with 4 bases of the junction left unmatched. The germline gives CDR1 MNHEY, CDR2 SMNVEV (reference sequence). This CDR3 contains 15 residues. The CDR3 reads CASSVRLASYNEQFF. DNA of the CDR3: TGTGCCAGCAGTGTAAGACTAGCGTCCTACAATGAGCAGTTCTTC.

This chain links TRBV9 with TRBJ1-3, with 10 bases lining up with TRBD1. The germline gives CDR1 SGDLS, CDR2 YYNGEE. The CDR3 is 16 residues long. V was clipped by 4 bases and J by 4 bases; unmatched bases: 8. The CDR3 nucleotides are TGTGCCAGCAGCCCGACCGGGACAGGGGTCGGAAACACCATATATTTT. Amino acids: CASSPTGTGVGNTIYF. Full variable domain (rest looked up from reference TRBV9 and TRBJ1-3): DSGVTQTPKHLITATGQRVTLRCSPRSGDLSVYWYQQSLDQGLQFLIQYYNGEERAKGNILERFSAQQFPDLHSELNLSSLELGDSALYFCASSPTGTGVGNTIYFGEGSWLTVV.

The J gene is TRBJ2-3, the V gene TRBV19, with 8 bases identical to TRBD2. The V gene's germline CDR1 is LNHDA and CDR2 SQIVND (reference sequence). The trim removed 5 bases at V and 3 bases at J, leaving 10 bases unmatched. This CDR3 spans 16 amino acids. The CDR3 sequence: CASSSTGGSGTDTQYF. As DNA, the CDR3 is TGTGCCAGTAGTTCTACGGGAGGGTCCGGTACAGATACGCAGTATTTT.

This chain joins TRBV10-1 and TRBJ2-1; D is possibly TRBD2 (6 bases). The CDR3 loop spans 14 amino acids. Germline V lookup: CDR1 WNHNN, CDR2 SYGVQD (reference sequence). V shed 3 bases and J shed 7 bases, with 13 bases lying between them. The CDR3 DNA reads TGCGCCAGCAGTGACCCGGGAGTCCGGAATGAGCAGTTCTTC. This codes for CASSDPGVRNEQFF.